This T cell receptor beta chain was sequenced in a study of T cell clonality in common variable immunodeficiency. This clone was counted ten times or more. Antigen unknown. The sequenced fragment ends 3 residues before the CDR3 boundary, so the rest is inferred from the germline J gene. CDR3 length equals 12 residues. Trimming stripped 3 bases from V and 3 bases from J, with 5 bases between. Germline CDR1 and CDR2: KGHSH and LQKENI. Study-wide results and limits: Links between repertoire features and CVID complications were heterogeneity-limited.

Sequenced by immunoSEQ multiplex PCR; TCRdb stores in-frame clones only, minus some. The table lists around 55,000 clones, with no singletons. The clonotype originates from a person aged 18 to 69 in good health. The chain uses TRBV18 and TRBJ2-5; D gene ambiguous. Sequenced: peripheral blood mononuclear cells. CDR3 bases read: TGTGCCAGCTCACCGTCCGAAGAGACC. The encoded protein is CASSPSEET. The whole CDR3 protein reads CASSPSEETQYF.